These 11 T cell receptor beta chains originate from one sample sequenced in a study of blood T cell repertoires in COVID-19. Here immunoSEQ multiplex PCR was the method, and the copy in TCRdb shows in-frame clones only, minus some. The data show over 200,000 clones, over 75% seen once. The sample taken for sequencing was peripheral blood. These TCRs come from a human donor in a cohort sampled during active COVID-19.

The genes are TRBV27 and TRBJ2-1; 8 nucleotides match TRBD2. The V segment lost 6 bases and the J segment 6 bases; nucleotides outside the gene matches: 7. This CDR3 is built from 14 residues. Looked up from germline, CDR1 is MNHEY and CDR2 is SMNVEV (reference sequence). The chain's CDR3 is CASRGTRYTNEQFF. Here the CDR3 DNA reads TGTGCCAGCAGGGGGACTAGATACACCAATGAGCAGTTCTTC.

CDR3 nucleotide sequence: TGTGCCAGCACCACGGGTAATCGGGTTATTCCCTACGAGCAGTACTTC. It encodes CASTTGNRVIPYEQYF. The chain has TRBV21-1 and TRBJ2-7; TRBD2 is the table's D call and was not checked against the DNA. TRBV21-1 is described as a pseudogene. This CDR3 has 16 amino acids.

The genes are TRBV18 and TRBJ1-2, with 10 bases lining up with TRBD1. CDR1 KGHSH and CDR2 LQKENI come from the germline V gene. V lost 3 bases, J lost 3 bases, and 4 bases stayed unmatched. The CDR3 contains 15 residues. The CDR3 nucleotides are TGTGCCAGCTCACCGACAGGGGGCGCCCACTATGGCTACACCTTC. This translates into CASSPTGGAHYGYTF.

The chain combines TRBV28 with TRBJ1-1; 7 bases align to TRBD1. V lost 5 bases, J lost 1 base, and 7 bases stayed unmatched. CDR3 length: 15 amino acids. Germline values: CDR1 MDHEN, CDR2 SYDVKM. The CDR3 coding sequence is TGTGCCAGCAGTCCAGTGACAGGGAGGAACACTGAAGCTTTCTTT. Translated, it gives CASSPVTGRNTEAFF.

V is TRBV11-3 and J is TRBJ1-1; the D gene is possibly TRBD1 (5 bases). Germline CDR1 is SGHNT and CDR2 is YENEEA. CDR3 size: 13 residues. Trimming cost V 5 bases and J 4 bases, with 11 bases left between them. CDR3 in amino acids: CASSAGRGTEAFF. CDR3 sequence (DNA): TGTGCCAGCAGCGCGGGACGAGGCACTGAAGCTTTCTTT. Filled out from reference TRBV11-3 and TRBJ1-1, the complete variable domain reads EAGVVQSPRYKIIEKKQPVAFWCNPISGHNTLYWYLQNLGQGPELLIRYENEEAVDDSQLPKDRFSAERLKGVDSTLKIQPAELGDSAVYLCASSAGRGTEAFFGQGTRLTVV.

The chain uses TRBV11-1 and TRBJ2-7; a possible D gene is TRBD2 (5 bases). The CDR3 totals 15 residues. V was pared by 2 bases and J by 1 base, with 12 bases between. Germline lookup yields CDR1 SGHAT and CDR2 FQDESV (reference sequence). CDR3 region: CASSLSADLSYEQYF. The DNA of the CDR3 is TGTGCCAGCAGCTTATCAGCGGACCTATCCTACGAGCAGTACTTC.

The chain couples TRBV7-9 to TRBJ2-7; no definite D call. CDR3 length: 11 amino acids. Germline CDR1 reads SEHNR; CDR2 reads FQNEAQ (reference sequence). V was pared by 1 base and J by 6 bases, with 4 bases between. The CDR3, as DNA: TGTGCCAGCAGCTTAGTCAGCGAGCAGTACTTC. This encodes CASSLVSEQYF.

As to this clone: Its ends do not fully match the called genes, so a read error is possible. The V call is TRBV20-1, the J call TRBJ1-2, with TRBD1 matching 8 bases. The CDR3 extends over 11 amino acids. The germline V gene encodes CDR1 DFQATT and CDR2 SNEGSKA (reference sequence). In DNA, the CDR3 is TGCAGTGCAGGACAGGGTCCCGTCTATTCCTTC. Its protein is CSAGQGPVYSF.

The V and J genes are TRBV19 and TRBJ1-4, with D hard to call. Looked up from germline, CDR1 is LNHDA and CDR2 is SQIVND (reference sequence). The CDR3 is 15 residues long. V was pared by 2 bases and J by 6 bases, with 13 bases between. The CDR3 DNA sequence: TGTGCCAGTAGTATAATGGACTCTCGGCATGAAAAACTGTTTTTT. Its protein product is CASSIMDSRHEKLFF.

This clone was picked up one time. A junction end diverges from the germline sequence, so it may reflect a read error. This sample includes further DNA sequences coding for the same CDR3. V is TRBV28 and J is TRBJ2-7; TRBD1 matches at 8 bases. Germline V gene data show CDR1 as MDHEN and CDR2 as SYDVKM. The CDR3 consists of 14 residues. CDR3 amino acids: CASSFGRGPYEQYF. CDR3 DNA: TGCGCCAGCAGTTTCGGCAGGGGGCCCTACGAGCAGTACTTC. Filled out from reference TRBV28 and TRBJ2-7, the complete variable domain reads DVKVTQSSRYLVKRTGEKVFLECVQDMDHENMFWYRQDPGLGLRLIYFSYDVKMKEKGDIPEGYSVSREKKERFSLILESASTNQTSMYLCASSFGRGPYEQYFGPGTRLTVT.

This chain connects TRBV5-6 to TRBJ2-7; D may be TRBD2 (6 bases). The CDR3 totals 15 residues. The germline gives CDR1 SGHDT, CDR2 YYEEEE. V was shortened by 2 bases and J by 3 bases, with 15 bases between the two germline ends. This CDR3 reads CASSFGAGLYYEQYF. In nucleotides, the CDR3 is TGTGCCAGCAGCTTCGGGGCGGGACTCTACTACGAGCAGTACTTC.